Each of the 24 T cell receptor beta chains below was sequenced from the same sample in a study of human T cells and chemical hapten exposure. The time point denotes: patch test 1, 2 weeks after DPC sensitization. Treatment indicated: therapeutic diphenylcyclopropenone sensitization with weekly scalp DPC. TCRdb independently ran MiXCR on the RACE reads; one entry per CDR3 protein. The table has just under 350,000 distinct CDR3 sequences, under 9% seen once. The sequences come from whole blood, collected in connection with sensitization to the hapten diphenylcyclopropenone (DPC). The receptors here all came from a woman under 30 with alopecia areata. Some clones in this sample may be carry-over from other donors' samples.

This clonotype was observed a few times. The V call is TRBV27, the J call TRBJ1-4; D is possibly TRBD1 (6 bases). CDR3 length equals 15 residues. V dropped 1 base and J dropped 5 bases, with 11 bases sitting between them. From germline, CDR1 is MNHEY and CDR2 SMNVEV (reference sequence). The CDR3 sequence: CASSLLTGINEKLFF. In nucleotides, the CDR3 is TGTGCCAGCAGTTTATTAACAGGGATAAATGAAAAACTGTTTTTT.

This clonotype was observed at least ten times. J is TRBJ2-7 and V is TRBV27, with D perhaps assigned TRBD1 or TRBD2 (6 bases each). Trimming removed 0 bases at V and 1 base at J, with 10 bases between. Germline-derived CDR1 and CDR2 are MNHEY and SMNVEV (reference sequence). CDR3 size: 15 residues. CDR3 sequence reads: CASSLSWGASYEQYF. The DNA for the CDR3 is TGTGCCAGCAGTTTATCGTGGGGGGCTTCCTACGAGCAGTACTTC.

On this clonotype: The CDR3 carries no conserved terminal phenylalanine or tryptophan, so it likely arises from a read error. The genes are TRBV12-5 and TRBJ1-1; the D is unclear. From germline, CDR1 is LGHNT and CDR2 FRNRAP. The CDR3 is made up of 17 amino acids. The V end lost 0 bases, the J end lost 1 base, and 15 bases lay between the germline ends. The CDR3 here is CASGLVLNRDPNTEAFI. As DNA, the CDR3 is TGTGCTAGTGGTTTGGTACTTAATCGCGACCCGAACACTGAAGCTTTCATT.

This clonotype was found a few times. This chain's CDR3 is CASSFQGNSPLHF. The CDR3 coding sequence is TGTGCCAGCAGTTTTCAGGGAAATTCACCCCTCCACTTT. This sequence joins TRBV12-3 or TRBV12-4 and TRBJ1-6, with D perhaps TRBD1 (5 bases). Trimming stripped 3 bases from V and 7 bases from J, with 7 bases between. CDR3 length: 13 amino acids.

This clonotype has only a few counts. The J gene is TRBJ2-2, the V gene TRBV6-2 or TRBV6-3; a weak D match, TRBD1 (6 bases). Germline V gene data show CDR1 as MNHEY and CDR2 as SVGEGT. Trimming pared 6 bases from V and 6 bases from J, leaving 14 bases between. CDR3 length equals 14 residues. The CDR3 protein is CASSYDRSPGELFF. The CDR3 DNA reads as TGTGCCAGCAGCTACGACAGGAGTCCCGGGGAGCTGTTTTTT.

Many counts were recorded for this clonotype. Here the CDR3 DNA reads TGTGCCAGCAGCCCGGACGGGGACCGCGAGCAGTACTTC. Protein product: CASSPDGDREQYF. The V call is TRBV11-1, the J call TRBJ2-7; D might be TRBD1 or TRBD2, each matching 5 bases. The ends were cut back, 5 bases at V and 6 bases at J, with 14 bases in the middle. Germline CDR1 and CDR2: SGHAT and FQDESV (reference sequence). This CDR3 region has 13 residues.

This clonotype was seen at least ten times. The V and J genes are TRBV12-3 or TRBV12-4 and TRBJ2-3, with 11 bases aligning to TRBD2. With V trimmed by 5 bases and J by 2 bases, 6 bases remained unmatched. The CDR3 loop spans 16 amino acids. The CDR3 loop is CASSPLAGGITDTQYF. CDR3 DNA: TGTGCCAGCAGTCCGTTAGCGGGGGGGATCACAGATACGCAGTATTTT.

This clonotype was counted many times. This chain connects TRBV18 to TRBJ2-7, with 8 bases matching TRBD1. Germline CDR1 KGHSH, CDR2 LQKENI. This CDR3 contains 15 residues. Trimming cost V 1 base and J 3 bases; bases outside gene matches: 5. In DNA form, the CDR3 reads TGTGCCAGCTCACCACGTACGGGACAGGTCTACGAGCAGTACTTC. This sequence encodes CASSPRTGQVYEQYF.

This clonotype was counted ten times or more. The chain recombines TRBV9 with TRBJ2-3, with 11 bases identical to TRBD2. V lost 4 bases to trimming and J lost 4 bases; unmatched junction nucleotides: 14. Germline V gene lookup returns CDR1 SGDLS and CDR2 YYNGEE. CDR3 length: 18 residues. The CDR3 is CASSFPGGGLADADTQYF. The DNA of the CDR3 is TGTGCCAGCAGCTTCCCCGGTGGGGGACTAGCGGACGCAGATACGCAGTATTTT.

At least ten counts were recorded for this clonotype. This chain joins TRBV12-3 or TRBV12-4 and TRBJ2-2; D possibly corresponds to TRBD2 (5 bases). V shed 7 bases and J shed 3 bases, with 12 bases lying between them. The CDR3 consists of 14 residues. The CDR3 region is CASTTRTYTGELFF. CDR3 DNA sequence: TGTGCCAGCACTACTAGGACCTACACCGGGGAGCTGTTTTTT.

This clonotype occurred a few times. This chain connects TRBV20-1 to TRBJ2-1, with no clear D. The CDR3 runs 10 residues. Germline CDR1 reads DFQATT; CDR2 reads SNEGSKA (reference sequence). The V gene lost 6 bases and the J gene lost 8 bases, with 8 bases spanning the gap. The DNA for the CDR3 is TGCAGTGCCCTTAGTGATGAGCAGTTCTTC. It specifies CSALSDEQFF.

This CDR3 reads CSARGGGSEKLFF. The CDR3 DNA is TGCAGTGCTAGAGGAGGGGGTAGCGAAAAACTGTTTTTT. V is TRBV20-1 and J is TRBJ1-4, with TRBD1 as a possible D gene (6 bases). The germline CDR1 and CDR2 sequences are DFQATT and SNEGSKA (reference sequence). The CDR3 has 13 amino acids. Trimming stripped 1 base from V and 8 bases from J, with 11 bases between.

The V and J genes are TRBV5-1 and TRBJ2-4, with 7 bases matching TRBD1. There are 15 residues in the CDR3. Germline CDR1 and CDR2: SGHRS and YFSETQ. V was clipped by 4 bases and J by 0 bases; unmatched bases: 4. The chain's CDR3 is CASSNRGVAKNIQYF. The CDR3 nucleotides read TGCGCCAGCAGCAACAGGGGTGTAGCCAAAAACATTCAGTACTTC. The full variable domain, in which reference TRBV5-1 and TRBJ2-4 provide the parts outside the CDR3, is KAGVTQTPRYLIKTRGQQVTLSCSPISGHRSVSWYQQTPGQGLQFLFEYFSETQRNKGNFPGRFSGRQFSNSRSEMNVSTLELGDSALYLCASSNRGVAKNIQYFGAGTRLSVL.

The chain carries TRBV4-3 and TRBJ2-1; unclear D gene. Trimming removed 2 bases at V and 7 bases at J, with 12 bases between. The CDR3 extends over 14 amino acids. The germline CDR1 and CDR2 sequences are LGHNA and YSLEER. CDR3 sequence reads: CASSQILGANEQFF. CDR3 bases: TGCGCCAGCAGCCAAATATTAGGAGCGAATGAGCAGTTCTTC.

The V gene is TRBV12-3 or TRBV12-4, the J gene TRBJ1-1; D unresolved. The length of the CDR3 is 11 residues. V shed 6 bases and J shed 6 bases, with 8 bases lying between them. The CDR3 loop is CASRARSEAFF. DNA for the CDR3: TGTGCCAGCAGGGCCAGGTCTGAAGCTTTCTTT.

The chain couples TRBV24-1 to TRBJ1-4; D perhaps matches TRBD1 (6 bases). The V gene's germline CDR1 is KGHDR and CDR2 SFDVKD. The CDR3 is 13 amino acids. Trimming left V 5 bases short and J 8 bases short, with 11 bases between. CDR3 sequence reads: CATSAGVQEKLFF. The DNA of the CDR3 is TGTGCCACCAGTGCAGGGGTTCAAGAAAAACTGTTTTTT.

This clonotype was seen a few times. V usage is TRBV3-1 and J usage is TRBJ1-2; D is unresolved. Germline assignment: CDR1 LGHDT and CDR2 YNNKEL (reference sequence). The length of the CDR3 is 12 residues. V was clipped by 0 bases and J by 6 bases, with 5 bases between them. The DNA of the CDR3 is TGTGCCAGCAGCCAAGATCCAGATGGCTACACCTTC. Its protein product is CASSQDPDGYTF.

This clonotype was seen only a few times. Mismatch with germline at one junction end may stem from a read error. V usage is TRBV4-1 and J usage is TRBJ1-1; D remains unclear. Looked up from germline, CDR1 is MGHRA and CDR2 is YSYEKL. The length of the CDR3 is 15 residues. DNA for the CDR3: TGCGCCAGTAGCCAAGTCGTCTGGGGAGACACTGAAGCTTTCTTT. It translates to CASSQVVWGDTEAFF.

V usage is TRBV5-4 and J usage is TRBJ2-7; no firm D call. Trimming pared 3 bases from V and 0 bases from J, leaving 10 bases between. The CDR3 loop spans 14 amino acids. In germline, CDR1 is SGHNT, CDR2 YYREEE (reference sequence). This CDR3 is CASSSGWGSYEQYF. As DNA, the CDR3 is TGTGCCAGCAGCTCCGGCTGGGGCTCCTACGAGCAGTACTTC.

This clonotype has a count of ten or more. The chain uses TRBV12-3 or TRBV12-4 and TRBJ2-7; D might be TRBD1 (6 bases). Trimming cost V 0 bases and J 6 bases, with 12 bases left between them. The CDR3 loop spans 14 amino acids. The CDR3 DNA is TGTGCCAGCAGTTTAGCGCGCCAGGGGAGCGAGCAGTACTTC. It codes for CASSLARQGSEQYF.

This clonotype was detected a few times. V and J are TRBV27 and TRBJ2-5, with TRBD2 as a possible D gene (6 bases). Germline V CDR1 and CDR2: MNHEY, SMNVEV (reference sequence). V was trimmed by 2 bases and J by 0 bases, leaving 10 bases between them. The CDR3 covers 15 residues. CDR3 sequence reads: CASSLGAGNQETQYF. Here the CDR3 DNA reads TGTGCCAGCAGTTTAGGGGCGGGGAACCAAGAGACCCAGTACTTC.

This sequence joins TRBV2 and TRBJ1-2; D is uncertain. Germline CDR1 reads SNHLY; CDR2 reads FYNNEI. The CDR3 contains 14 residues. The ends were cut back, 3 bases at V and 0 bases at J, with 8 bases in the middle. The CDR3 is CASSDRGTNYGYTF. For the CDR3, the DNA is TGTGCCAGCAGTGACCGGGGTACTAACTATGGCTACACCTTC.

This clonotype appeared many times. The chain employs TRBV10-3 and TRBJ2-7; 12 bases match TRBD2. The CDR3 runs 15 residues. V was pared by 5 bases and J by 0 bases, with 2 bases of the junction left unmatched. The germline V gene has CDR1 ENHRY and CDR2 SYGVKD. CDR3 bases: TGTGCCATCAGTCAGACTAGCGGGGGCTCCTACGAGCAGTACTTC. The encoded protein is CAISQTSGGSYEQYF.

CDR3 loop: CASTGTTSREQFF. The CDR3 DNA follows: TGTGCCAGCACCGGGACTACCTCTCGTGAGCAGTTCTTC. The chain uses TRBV27 and TRBJ2-1, with 7 bases that match TRBD2. The CDR3 is 13 amino acids. V was pared by 7 bases and J by 9 bases, with 9 bases of the junction left unmatched. Germline lookup yields CDR1 MNHEY and CDR2 SMNVEV (reference sequence).